These 30 T cell receptor beta chains were sequenced from one sample in a study of T cell clones after liver transplantation. Data came from immunoSEQ multiplex PCR; TCRdb stores just in-frame clones and leaves some out. This repertoire shows about 71,000 clones, 75% to 90% found once; its top ten account for 0.79%. The sample consisted of CD4+ T cells from blood, taken 12 months after liver transplant. The origin of the receptors is a human patient who received a liver transplant. Some T cells may be the graft donor's.

This chain joins TRBV6-5 and TRBJ1-1; 7 bases map to TRBD1. This CDR3 has 15 residues. Per germline, CDR1 MNHEY and CDR2 SVGAGI. The V segment lost 5 bases and the J segment 3 bases; nucleotides outside the gene matches: 9. CDR3 coding DNA: TGTGCCAGCAGTCCCCCTTGGACAGGCCACACTGAAGCTTTCTTT. Its protein product is CASSPPWTGHTEAFF.

This chain joins TRBV5-1 and TRBJ2-6; 14 bases map to TRBD2. CDR1 SGHRS and CDR2 YFSETQ come from the germline V gene. The CDR3 is 19 residues long. V lost 8 bases to trimming and J lost 2 bases; unmatched junction nucleotides: 12. CDR3 sequence reads: CASTPTGLAGVPGANVLTF. For the CDR3, the DNA is TGCGCCAGTACCCCAACGGGACTAGCGGGAGTCCCTGGGGCCAACGTCCTGACTTTC.

The V and J genes are TRBV5-1 and TRBJ2-3; no definite D call. The CDR3 loop spans 13 amino acids. V was trimmed by 4 bases and J by 14 bases, leaving 20 bases between them. CDR1 SGHRS and CDR2 YFSETQ come from the germline V gene. The CDR3 coding sequence is TGCGCCAGCAGCCCCTTATCGGACCAGGCGTCGTATTTT. Protein sequence: CASSPLSDQASYF.

This clone was recorded many times. The chain joins TRBV19 to TRBJ1-5; no clear D. Germline-derived CDR1 and CDR2 are LNHDA and SQIVND (reference sequence). The CDR3 is 14 amino acids. The ends were cut back, 7 bases at V and 0 bases at J, with 10 bases in the middle. CDR3: CASNLRDSNQPQHF. CDR3 bases: TGTGCCAGTAATCTAAGGGATAGCAATCAGCCCCAGCATTTT.

This clone was seen only once. The chain links TRBV4-1 to TRBJ2-1; 7 positions match TRBD2. Germline trimming cut 1 base from V and 4 bases from J; bases unmatched to any gene: 10. The length of the CDR3 is 17 residues. Looked up from germline, CDR1 is MGHRA and CDR2 is YSYEKL. Written as DNA, the CDR3 is TGCGCCAGCAGCCAAGGGTCCATAGCGGGTCTATACAATGAGCAGTTCTTC. It translates to CASSQGSIAGLYNEQFF.

The chain couples TRBV29-1 to TRBJ1-2; TRBD1 matches 8 bases. V gave up 1 base and J gave up 5 bases; unmatched junction bases: 9. The CDR3 is made up of 15 amino acids. The germline V gene encodes CDR1 SQVTM and CDR2 ANQGSEA. CDR3 amino acids: CSVEGETGVGYGYTF. DNA for the CDR3: TGCAGCGTTGAAGGGGAGACAGGGGTCGGGTATGGCTACACCTTC.

The chain uses TRBV28 and TRBJ1-5, with no clear D. The length of the CDR3 is 13 residues. Germline CDR1 MDHEN, CDR2 SYDVKM. Trimming stripped 6 bases from V and 6 bases from J, with 12 bases between. CDR3 sequence reads: CASRVGWGQPQHF. Written as DNA, the CDR3 is TGTGCCAGCAGGGTAGGGTGGGGTCAGCCCCAGCATTTT.

This rearrangement joins TRBV19 to TRBJ1-5; no definite D call. Looked up from germline, CDR1 is LNHDA and CDR2 is SQIVND (reference sequence). The CDR3 length is 13 residues. V was trimmed by 0 bases and J by 5 bases, leaving 5 bases between them. CDR3: CASSIDRDQPQHF. As DNA, the CDR3 is TGTGCCAGTAGTATAGATCGGGATCAGCCCCAGCATTTT. The full variable domain, its missing parts supplied by reference TRBV19 and TRBJ1-5, is DGGITQSPKYLFRKEGQNVTLSCEQNLNHDAMYWYRQDPGQGLRLIYYSQIVNDFQKGDIAEGYSVSREKKESFPLTVTSAQKNPTAFYLCASSIDRDQPQHFGDGTRLSIL.

The rearrangement joins TRBV5-1 to TRBJ2-2, with 9 bases identical to TRBD1. This CDR3 region has 14 residues. Germline V gives CDR1 SGHRS, CDR2 YFSETQ. V trimming: 5 bases; J trimming: 4 bases; junction bases outside the gene matches: 3. Here the CDR3 DNA reads TGCGCCAGCAGGACGACAGGGGGCACCGGGGAGCTGTTTTTT. It specifies CASRTTGGTGELFF.

The rearrangement links TRBV2 to TRBJ2-2; D gene uncertain. Germline CDR1 SNHLY, CDR2 FYNNEI. V was clipped by 8 bases and J by 0 bases, with 10 bases between them. The CDR3 has 14 residues. CDR3 sequence reads: CASHPTSNTGELFF. The DNA for the CDR3 is TGTGCCAGCCACCCAACCTCGAACACCGGGGAGCTGTTTTTT.

The gene calls are TRBV10-1 and TRBJ2-1; TRBD1 matches 9 bases. Germline V lookup: CDR1 WNHNN, CDR2 SYGVQD (reference sequence). This CDR3 comprises 15 residues. V lost 4 bases, J lost 1 base, and 2 bases stayed unmatched. CDR3 DNA: TGCGCCAGCAGTGGGACAGGGGCTTCCTACAATGAGCAGTTCTTC. It yields the protein CASSGTGASYNEQFF.

In this sample, this clone turned up a few times. The genes are TRBV7-2 and TRBJ2-6; no clear D. Trimming left V 4 bases short and J 3 bases short, with 4 bases between. Germline V CDR1 and CDR2: SGHTA, FQGNSA. This CDR3 has 13 residues. DNA for the CDR3: TGTGCCAGCAGCTGGGGTGGGGCCAACGTCCTGACTTTC. Amino acid sequence: CASSWGGANVLTF.

The J gene is TRBJ2-7, the V gene TRBV7-9, with 7 bases identical to TRBD1. With V trimmed by 1 base and J by 2 bases, 5 bases remained unmatched. Germline V gives CDR1 SEHNR, CDR2 FQNEAQ (reference sequence). CDR3 length: 15 residues. The CDR3 DNA is TGTGCCAGCAGCTTAGGAGGGGGCCCCACCTACGAGCAGTACTTC. This gives the protein CASSLGGGPTYEQYF.

The rearrangement joins TRBV27 to TRBJ2-7; TRBD1 aligns across 10 bases. The V and J ends lost 3 bases and 6 bases, in that order; junction bases with no gene match: 5. Germline CDR1 reads MNHEY; CDR2 reads SMNVEV (reference sequence). This CDR3 has 14 amino acids. CDR3 in amino acids: CASSFRDRGSEQYF. The CDR3 DNA sequence: TGTGCCAGCAGTTTCCGGGACAGGGGATCCGAGCAGTACTTC.

The chain employs TRBV5-1 and TRBJ1-1; possible D gene TRBD1, 6 bases. The CDR3 is 12 amino acids. CDR1 and CDR2 from the germline V gene are SGHRS and YFSETQ. Deletions cut 4 bases from V and 8 bases from J, with 12 bases between. CDR3 protein: CASSGTGKEAFF. The CDR3 DNA follows: TGCGCCAGCAGCGGTACAGGGAAGGAAGCTTTCTTT.

CDR3 loop: CASSPPPRGSSYEQYF. The CDR3 nucleotides read TGTGCCAGCAGCCCCCCCCCGAGGGGGTCCTCCTACGAGCAGTACTTC. The chain has TRBV7-9 and TRBJ2-7; possible D gene TRBD1, 6 bases. Germline V gene data show CDR1 as SEHNR and CDR2 as FQNEAQ (reference sequence). The length of the CDR3 is 16 residues. Trimming removed 5 bases at V and 0 bases at J, with 17 bases between.

As to this clone: At one of its ends the junction is not consistent with the germline gene, which may arise from a read error. The chain uses TRBV5-1 and TRBJ2-1; 7 bases are a match to TRBD2. The CDR3 loop spans 15 amino acids. Germline assignment: CDR1 SGHRS and CDR2 YFSETQ. The CDR3 nucleotides read TGCGCCAGCAGACGGGGGGACTCCACGGGCAATGGGCAGTTCTTC. Its translation: CASRRGDSTGNGQFF. The variable domain in full, completed from reference TRBV5-1 and TRBJ2-1, reads KAGVTQTPRYLIKTRGQQVTLSCSPISGHRSVSWYQQTPGQGLQFLFEYFSETQRNKGNFPGRFSGRQFSNSRSEMNVSTLELGDSALYLCASRRGDSTGNGQFFGPGTRLTVL.

The J gene is TRBJ2-4, the V gene TRBV15, with 7 bases aligning to TRBD1. CDR1 is LNHNV and CDR2 is YYDKDF in the germline V gene (reference sequence). V lost 0 bases to trimming and J lost 9 bases; unmatched junction nucleotides: 8. CDR3 length equals 15 residues. The CDR3 nucleotides read TGTGCCACCAGCAGAGATAGGAACAGGGGTGTCATTCAGTACTTC. Translating gives CATSRDRNRGVIQYF.

This chain joins TRBV28 and TRBJ2-5; 7 nucleotides align to TRBD1. Per the germline V gene, CDR1 is MDHEN and CDR2 is SYDVKM. V gave up 5 bases and J gave up 2 bases; unmatched junction bases: 8. The CDR3 sequence is 15 residues long. Here the CDR3 DNA reads TGTGCCAGCAGTGGCAGGGACAGTCCGCAAGAGACCCAGTACTTC. Translation: CASSGRDSPQETQYF.

The gene calls are TRBV10-3 and TRBJ1-1; TRBD1 matches 10 bases. V shed 5 bases, J shed 1 base, and the junction held 1 base outside the gene matches. The CDR3 runs 14 residues. CDR1 and CDR2 (germline): ENHRY, SYGVKD. CDR3 coding DNA: TGTGCCATCAGTAGGGACAGGGGGAACACTGAAGCTTTCTTT. It codes for CAISRDRGNTEAFF.

The chain employs TRBV7-2 and TRBJ2-7, with D possibly matching TRBD1 (5 bases). The V gene's germline CDR1 is SGHTA and CDR2 FQGNSA. Deletions cut 5 bases from V and 7 bases from J, with 15 bases between. The CDR3 covers 13 residues. The CDR3 coding sequence is TGTGCCAGCAGCCACAGGACGGGTGGAGAGCAGTACTTC. The encoded protein is CASSHRTGGEQYF.

J is TRBJ2-2 and V is TRBV11-2; the match to TRBD1 covers 8 bases. Losses at the gene ends were 5 bases for V and 0 bases for J; bases not matched to a gene: 8. The CDR3 covers 17 residues. Germline CDR1 reads SGHAT; CDR2 reads FQNNGV. The CDR3 DNA reads as TGTGCCAGCAGCGACGACAGGGGCGATGCGAACACCGGGGAGCTGTTTTTT. Translated: CASSDDRGDANTGELFF.

The chain joins TRBV9 to TRBJ1-4; D not certain. Germline values: CDR1 SGDLS, CDR2 YYNGEE. The CDR3 sequence is 13 residues long. The V and J ends lost 7 bases and 4 bases respectively, with 11 bases between them. CDR3 sequence (DNA): TGTGCCAGCGCCGGCGGAATTAATGAAAAACTGTTTTTT. Encoded protein: CASAGGINEKLFF. The variable domain in full, completed from reference TRBV9 and TRBJ1-4, reads DSGVTQTPKHLITATGQRVTLRCSPRSGDLSVYWYQQSLDQGLQFLIQYYNGEERAKGNILERFSAQQFPDLHSELNLSSLELGDSALYFCASAGGINEKLFFGSGTQLSVL.

The rearrangement links TRBV5-1 to TRBJ2-7, with D unresolved. With 2 bases removed from V and 2 bases from J, the gap between germline ends came to 5 bases. The CDR3 is made up of 12 amino acids. Germline CDR1 is SGHRS and CDR2 is YFSETQ. The CDR3 is CASSFQAYEQYF. Written as DNA, the CDR3 is TGCGCCAGCAGCTTTCAAGCCTACGAGCAGTACTTC.

The J gene is TRBJ2-3, the V gene TRBV12-1; the table's D call of TRBD1 was not tested on the DNA. TRBV12-1 is designated a pseudogene. The CDR3 is 12 amino acids. CDR3 in DNA: TGTGTCAGGTGGGGGCATTTTGATACGCAGTATTTT. Translated, it gives CVRWGHFDTQYF.

The J gene is TRBJ1-1, the V gene TRBV11-2; the D gene is possibly TRBD1 (5 bases). The V end lost 4 bases, the J end lost 3 bases, and 21 bases lay between the germline ends. There are 17 residues in the CDR3. The V gene's germline CDR1 is SGHAT and CDR2 FQNNGV. CDR3 sequence (DNA): TGTGCCAGCAGCTCCGGGGGGGTCATTGGCAGGGACACTGAAGCTTTCTTT. Protein: CASSSGGVIGRDTEAFF.

V usage is TRBV7-9 and J usage is TRBJ1-2, with D possibly being TRBD1 (5 bases). The germline V gene has CDR1 SEHNR and CDR2 FQNEAQ (reference sequence). This CDR3 comprises 14 residues. The V end lost 2 bases, the J end lost 2 bases, and 9 bases lay between the germline ends. In DNA form, the CDR3 reads TGTGCCAGCAGCTTATCGGGGGGGAACTATGGCTACACCTTC. Residues: CASSLSGGNYGYTF. The full variable domain, completed using reference TRBV7-9 and TRBJ1-2, is DTGVSQNPRHKITKRGQNVTFRCDPISEHNRLYWYRQTLGQGPEFLTYFQNEAQLEKSRLLSDRFSAERPKGSFSTLEIQRTEQGDSAMYLCASSLSGGNYGYTFGSGTRLTVV.

The J gene is TRBJ2-3, the V gene TRBV4-1; TRBD1 agrees at 8 bases. CDR1 is MGHRA and CDR2 is YSYEKL in the germline V gene. Trimming removed 2 bases from V and 2 bases from J; junction bases left unmatched: 6. The CDR3 extends over 16 amino acids. The CDR3 coding sequence is TGCGCCAGCAGCCAATTTCGGACAGGGACCACAGATACGCAGTATTTT. It codes for CASSQFRTGTTDTQYF.

This clone was detected a few times. This rearrangement joins TRBV19 to TRBJ2-1; D is ambiguous. V dropped 3 bases and J dropped 7 bases, with 4 bases sitting between them. This CDR3 is built from 11 residues. In germline, CDR1 is LNHDA, CDR2 SQIVND (reference sequence). The CDR3 DNA reads TGTGCCAGTAGTATCCGGAATGAGCAGTTCTTC. Translation gives CASSIRNEQFF.

The chain employs TRBV14 and TRBJ1-3; no definite D call. Per the germline V gene, CDR1 is SGHDN and CDR2 is FVKESK. Trimming left V 0 bases short and J 4 bases short, with 7 bases between. This CDR3 region has 14 residues. In DNA form, the CDR3 reads TGTGCCAGCAGCCAAGATCGGGTGGGAAACACCATATATTTT. Its translation is CASSQDRVGNTIYF.